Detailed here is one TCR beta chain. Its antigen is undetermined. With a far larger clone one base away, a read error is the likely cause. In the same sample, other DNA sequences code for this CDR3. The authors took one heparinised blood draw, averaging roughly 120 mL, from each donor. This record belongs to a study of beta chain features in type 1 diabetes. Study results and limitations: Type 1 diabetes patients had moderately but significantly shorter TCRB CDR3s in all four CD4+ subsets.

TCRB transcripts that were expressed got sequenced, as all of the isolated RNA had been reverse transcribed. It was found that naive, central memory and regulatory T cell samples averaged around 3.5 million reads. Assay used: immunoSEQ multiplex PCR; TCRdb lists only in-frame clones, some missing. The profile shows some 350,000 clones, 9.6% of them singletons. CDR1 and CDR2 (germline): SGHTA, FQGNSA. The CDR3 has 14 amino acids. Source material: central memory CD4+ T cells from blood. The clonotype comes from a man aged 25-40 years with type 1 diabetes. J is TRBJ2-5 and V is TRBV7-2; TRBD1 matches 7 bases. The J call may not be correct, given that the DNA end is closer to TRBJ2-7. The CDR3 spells CASSLGDSSYEQYF. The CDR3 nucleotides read TGTGCCAGCAGCTTAGGGGACAGTTCCTACGAGCAGTACTTC.